Listed below are T cell receptor beta chains from one sample, sequenced in a study of cytomegalovirus exposure and HLA in healthy donors. Here immunoSEQ multiplex PCR was the method, and the copy in TCRdb shows in-frame clones only, minus some. The sample holds approximately 98,000 clones, over 75% seen once. The specimen sequenced was PBMCs. These receptors came from a woman under 30 in good health and CMV-seronegative. CDR3s include the opening cysteine and the closing phenylalanine or tryptophan. D genes are given only for firm matches. Some rows have no size entry. The others give once, few or many, or a class for an expanded clone.

V gene	J gene	D gene	clone size	CDR3 protein	CDR3 DNA
TRBV27	TRBJ1-2	-	-	CASSFQAQGGHGYTF	TGTGCCAGCAGTTTCCAGGCACAGGGCGGGCATGGCTACACCTTC
TRBV7-8	TRBJ2-5	-	-	CASSLVPPAGNGETQYF	TGTGCCAGCAGCTTAGTGCCCCCCGCGGGGAATGGCGAGACCCAGTACTTC
TRBV9	TRBJ2-1	TRBD1	-	CASSDRDRYNEQFF	TGTGCCAGCAGCGACCGGGACAGGTACAATGAGCAGTTCTTC
TRBV6-1	TRBJ1-3	-	-	CASSEGSLSGNTIYF	TGTGCCAGCAGTGAAGGGAGTCTCTCTGGAAACACCATATATTTT
TRBV6-1	TRBJ2-2	TRBD2	-	CASRDLAGGTGELFF	TGTGCCAGCAGAGACTTAGCGGGGGGGACCGGGGAGCTGTTTTTT
TRBV5-1	TRBJ2-2	-	-	CASSWQGDTNTGELFF	TGCGCCAGCAGCTGGCAAGGGGACACGAACACCGGGGAGCTGTTTTTT
TRBV28	TRBJ1-1	-	few	CASSRGHMNTEAFF	TGTGCCAGCAGTCGGGGACATATGAACACTGAAGCTTTCTTT
TRBV25-1	TRBJ2-7	-	-	CASSETAALGAGEQYF	TGTGCCAGCAGTGAAACAGCGGCATTGGGGGCCGGGGAGCAGTACTTC
TRBV25-1	TRBJ2-1	-	-	CASGLSSSYNEQFF	TGTGCCAGCGGCCTTTCCAGCTCCTACAATGAGCAGTTCTTC
TRBV30	TRBJ2-6	-	few	CAWSTGISGANVLTF	TGTGCCTGGAGCACAGGGATATCTGGGGCCAACGTCCTGACTTTC
TRBV7-3	TRBJ2-1	-	-	CASSLGGAVSSSYNEQFF	TGTGCCAGCAGCTTAGGGGGGGCCGTCTCAAGCTCCTACAATGAGCAGTTCTTC
TRBV5-4	TRBJ2-2	TRBD1	once	CASTRKGASTGELFF	TGTGCCAGCACAAGGAAGGGGGCGAGCACCGGGGAGCTGTTTTTT
TRBV9	TRBJ1-1	-	-	CASSPSPGGNTEAFF	TGTGCCAGCAGCCCCAGCCCGGGGGGGAACACTGAAGCTTTCTTT
TRBV13	TRBJ2-1	TRBD1	-	CASSLTGAYNEQFF	TGTGCCAGCAGCTTAACAGGGGCTTACAATGAGCAGTTCTTC
TRBV13	TRBJ1-2	-	-	CASSLGELTGYTF	TGTGCCAGCAGCTTAGGGGAGCTGACTGGCTACACCTTC
TRBV6-4	TRBJ1-5	-	-	CASSEEPGKGQPQHF	TGTGCCAGCAGTGAAGAACCGGGGAAGGGACAGCCCCAGCATTTT
TRBV19	TRBJ1-2	TRBD1	once	CASSTDRATYGYTF	TGTGCCAGTAGTACAGACAGGGCCACATATGGCTACACCTTC
TRBV18	TRBJ1-4	TRBD1	-	CASSPRTGEDEKLFF	TGTGCCAGCTCACCCCGGACAGGGGAAGATGAAAAACTGTTTTTT
TRBV11-2	TRBJ2-1	TRBD2	-	CASSRPGLAYNEQFF	TGTGCCAGCAGCCGTCCGGGACTAGCCTACAATGAGCAGTTCTTC
TRBV18	TRBJ2-1	TRBD1	-	CASSPRTGGDNEQFF	TGTGCCAGCTCACCTCGGACAGGGGGAGACAATGAGCAGTTCTTC
TRBV4-2	TRBJ2-1	TRBD2	-	CASSPRLAGVNNEQFF	TGTGCCAGCAGCCCGCGACTAGCGGGGGTTAATAATGAGCAGTTCTTC
TRBV5-6	TRBJ1-1	-	-	CASSMTPTDTEAFF	TGTGCCAGCAGCATGACACCGACCGACACTGAAGCTTTCTTT
TRBV12-5	TRBJ2-2	-	-	CASGSLSKDTAFSVTGELFF	TGTGCTAGTGGTTCACTTTCGAAAGATACAGCCTTTAGTGTCACCGGGGAGCTGTTTTTT
TRBV6-4	TRBJ2-1	TRBD2	-	CASSRTSGDNEQFF	TGTGCCAGCAGTAGGACTAGCGGGGACAATGAGCAGTTCTTC
TRBV25-1	TRBJ2-2	TRBD1	once	CASTETGVTGELFF	TGTGCCAGCACGGAGACAGGGGTCACCGGGGAGCTGTTTTTT
TRBV19	TRBJ1-2	-	-	CASSTGIDYGYTF	TGTGCCAGTAGCACAGGGATTGACTATGGCTACACCTTC
TRBV7-9	TRBJ1-2	-	-	CASSLPGIYGYTF	TGTGCCAGCAGCTTACCGGGGATTTATGGCTACACCTTC
TRBV9	TRBJ2-7	-	-	CASSPFAGNEQYF	TGTGCCAGCAGCCCCTTCGCCGGGAACGAGCAGTACTTC
TRBV30	TRBJ1-5	TRBD1	-	CAWRGTGDQPQHF	TGTGCCTGGAGAGGGACAGGGGATCAGCCCCAGCATTTT